This T cell receptor beta chain was captured in a study of Graves' ophthalmopathy and Graves' hyperthyroidism. The sample holds many counts of this clonotype. The antigen remains undetermined. The CDR3 length is 14 residues. After removal of 7 bases from V and 5 bases from J, the junction contained 9 bases not matched to a gene. From germline, CDR1 is DFQATT and CDR2 SNEGSKA (reference sequence). Study-wide findings and caveats: Among expanded thyroid clonotypes above 0.001 frequency, most also occurred in blood.

Amplification targeted the TCR beta CDR3 regions, with RNA transcripts as the source material. Second-round multiplex PCR came after first-round RT-PCR with HTBI primers. One entry per CDR3 protein results from TCRdb running MiXCR on the multiplex PCR reads. The repertoire consists of approximately 45,000 distinct CDR3 sequences, with 50% occurring once and the leading ten covering roughly 20%. Every ophthalmopathy donor presented moderate-to-severe activity, CAS ≥3, NOSPECS ≥4 and duration under 3 months. The sequenced sample consisted of peripheral blood. The J gene is TRBJ1-5, the V gene TRBV20-1; 9 nucleotides match TRBD1. This clonotype was sampled from an adult man with Graves' ophthalmopathy. CDR3: CSVINRDRDQPQHF. DNA for the CDR3: TGCAGTGTCATAAACCGGGACAGGGATCAGCCCCAGCATTTT.